The present T cell receptor (beta chain) was sequenced within a study of T cell repertoires in cytomegalovirus infection. On the study more broadly: An indication of both CMV infection and matching HLA type came from public TCR beta signatures. Study-wide results and limits: Cumulative public TCR beta family frequency identified carriers of CMV plus the relevant HLA. Within the response measured ex vivo, HLA-C-restricted CMV-specific TCR beta clonotypes were dominant.

TCRdb used MiXCR to reprocess the reads, holding one entry per CDR3 protein. The sample includes 290,000 or so distinct CDR3 sequences, around 10% of them seen just once. This clonotype has at least ten counts. The antigen is unknown. The length of the CDR3 is 11 residues. V lost 10 bases to trimming and J lost 4 bases, with 9 bases between them. Source material: PBMCs. The clonotype was recovered from a human donor in good health (CMV status not recorded). Some clones in this sample may be carry-over from other donors' samples. The chain combines TRBV23-1 with TRBJ2-3, with D unclear. TRBV23-1 is noted as an ORF with a role that remains uncertain. The CDR3 coding sequence is TGCGCCATCCTCGAGGCAGATACGCAGTATTTT. Translating gives CAILEADTQYF.